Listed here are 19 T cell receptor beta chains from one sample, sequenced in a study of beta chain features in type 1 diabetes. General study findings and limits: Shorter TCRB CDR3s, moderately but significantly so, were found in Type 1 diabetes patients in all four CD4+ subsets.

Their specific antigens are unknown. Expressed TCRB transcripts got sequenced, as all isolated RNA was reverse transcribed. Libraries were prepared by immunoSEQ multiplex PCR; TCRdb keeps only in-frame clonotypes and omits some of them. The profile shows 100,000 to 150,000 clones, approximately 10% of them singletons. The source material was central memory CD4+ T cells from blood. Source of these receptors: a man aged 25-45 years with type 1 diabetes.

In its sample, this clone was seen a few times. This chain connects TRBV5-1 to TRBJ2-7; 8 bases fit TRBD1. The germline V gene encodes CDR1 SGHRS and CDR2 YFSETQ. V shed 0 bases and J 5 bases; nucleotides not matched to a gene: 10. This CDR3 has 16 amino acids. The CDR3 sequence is CASSLAPGQEKDEQYF. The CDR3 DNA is TGCGCCAGCAGCTTGGCCCCGGGACAGGAAAAAGACGAGCAGTACTTC.

The CDR3 region has the DNA TGTGCCAGCAGCTTGGGCCTAGCGGGGGGCCGATACACAGATACGCAGTATTTT. Amino acids: CASSLGLAGGRYTDTQYF. The gene calls are TRBV11-2 and TRBJ2-3; 11 nucleotides agree with TRBD2. Germline assignment: CDR1 SGHAT and CDR2 FQNNGV. The length of the CDR3 is 18 residues. J gave up 2 bases and V 3 bases, and 10 bases lay outside the gene matches.

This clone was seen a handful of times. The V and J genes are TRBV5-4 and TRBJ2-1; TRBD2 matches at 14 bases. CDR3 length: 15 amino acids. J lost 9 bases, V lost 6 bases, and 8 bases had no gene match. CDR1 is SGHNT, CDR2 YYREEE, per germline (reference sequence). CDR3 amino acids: CASTHRTSGGIEQFF. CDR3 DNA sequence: TGTGCCAGCACCCACCGGACTAGCGGGGGGATTGAGCAGTTCTTC. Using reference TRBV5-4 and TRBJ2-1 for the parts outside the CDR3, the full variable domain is ETGVTQSPTHLIKTRGQQVTLRCSSQSGHNTVSWYQQALGQGPQFIFQYYREEENGRGNFPPRFSGLQFPNYSSELNVNALELDDSALYLCASTHRTSGGIEQFFGPGTRLTVL.

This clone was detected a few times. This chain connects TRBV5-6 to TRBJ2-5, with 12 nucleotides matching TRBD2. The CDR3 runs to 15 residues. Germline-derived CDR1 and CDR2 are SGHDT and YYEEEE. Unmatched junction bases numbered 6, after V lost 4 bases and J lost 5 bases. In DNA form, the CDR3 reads TGTGCCAGCAGCCCGACTAGCGGGGGCGAGGAGACCCAGTACTTC. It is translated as CASSPTSGGEETQYF.

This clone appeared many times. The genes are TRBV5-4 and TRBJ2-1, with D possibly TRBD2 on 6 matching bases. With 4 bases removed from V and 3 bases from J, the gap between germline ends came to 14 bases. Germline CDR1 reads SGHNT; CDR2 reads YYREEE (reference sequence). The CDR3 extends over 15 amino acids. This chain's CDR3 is CASSGPGLVYNEQFF. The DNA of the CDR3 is TGTGCCAGCAGCGGTCCGGGACTTGTCTACAATGAGCAGTTCTTC.

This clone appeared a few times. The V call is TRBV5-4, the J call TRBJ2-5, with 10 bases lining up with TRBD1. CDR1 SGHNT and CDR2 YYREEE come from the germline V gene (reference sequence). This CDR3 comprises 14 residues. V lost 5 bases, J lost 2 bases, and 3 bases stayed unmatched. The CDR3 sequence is CASSRQGAQETQYF. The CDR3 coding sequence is TGTGCCAGCAGTCGACAGGGGGCACAAGAGACCCAGTACTTC.

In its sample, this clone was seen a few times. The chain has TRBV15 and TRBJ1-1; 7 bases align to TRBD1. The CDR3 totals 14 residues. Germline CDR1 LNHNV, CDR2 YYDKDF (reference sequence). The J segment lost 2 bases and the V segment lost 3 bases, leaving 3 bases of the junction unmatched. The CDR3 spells CATSRGQLNTEAFF. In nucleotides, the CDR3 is TGTGCCACCAGCAGGGGACAGCTAAACACTGAAGCTTTCTTT. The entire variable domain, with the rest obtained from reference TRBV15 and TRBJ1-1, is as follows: DAMVIQNPRYQVTQFGKPVTLSCSQTLNHNVMYWYQQKSSQAPKLLFHYYDKDFNNEADTPDNFQSRRPNTSFCFLDIRSPGLGDTAMYLCATSRGQLNTEAFFGQGTRLTVV.

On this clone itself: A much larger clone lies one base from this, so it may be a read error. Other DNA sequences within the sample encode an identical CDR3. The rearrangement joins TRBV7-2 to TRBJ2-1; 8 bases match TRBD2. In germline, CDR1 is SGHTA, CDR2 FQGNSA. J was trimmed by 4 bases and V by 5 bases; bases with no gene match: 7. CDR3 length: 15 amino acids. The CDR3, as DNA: TGTGCCAGCAGCCTCACCAGCGGGGGTTACAATGAGCAGTTCTTC. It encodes CASSLTSGGYNEQFF.

In nucleotides, the CDR3 is TGTGCCAGCTCAACAGACCCGTCCGAGCAGTACTTC. Its protein is CASSTDPSEQYF. This rearrangement joins TRBV18 to TRBJ2-7; the D is unclear. Trimming took off 5 bases at V and 6 bases at J, with 11 bases between the two ends. Germline CDR1 reads KGHSH; CDR2 reads LQKENI. The CDR3 extends over 12 amino acids. The full variable domain, rest sourced from reference TRBV18 and TRBJ2-7, is NAGVMQNPRHLVRRRGQEARLRCSPMKGHSHVYWYRQLPEEGLKFMVYLQKENIIDESGMPKERFSAEFPKEGPSILRIQQVVRGDSAAYFCASSTDPSEQYFGPGTRLTVT.

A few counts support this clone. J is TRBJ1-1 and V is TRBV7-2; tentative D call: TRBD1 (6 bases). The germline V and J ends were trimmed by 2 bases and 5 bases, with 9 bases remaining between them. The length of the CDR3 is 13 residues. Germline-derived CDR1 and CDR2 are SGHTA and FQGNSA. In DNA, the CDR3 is TGTGCCAGCAGCTTACAGGGGTGGACTGAAGCTTTCTTT. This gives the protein CASSLQGWTEAFF.

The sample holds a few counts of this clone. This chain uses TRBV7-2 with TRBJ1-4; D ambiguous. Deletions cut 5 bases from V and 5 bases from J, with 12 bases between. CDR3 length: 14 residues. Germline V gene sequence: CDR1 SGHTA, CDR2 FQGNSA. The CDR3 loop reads CASSMGSKNEKLFF. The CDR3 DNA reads TGTGCCAGCAGCATGGGGAGCAAGAATGAAAAACTGTTTTTT.

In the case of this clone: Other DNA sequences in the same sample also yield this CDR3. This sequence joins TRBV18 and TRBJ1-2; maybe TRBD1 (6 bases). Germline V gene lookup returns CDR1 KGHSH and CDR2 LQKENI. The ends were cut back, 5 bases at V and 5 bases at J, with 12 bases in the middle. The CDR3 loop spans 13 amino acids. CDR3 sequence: CASSSDSAYGYTF. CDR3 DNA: TGTGCCAGCTCATCGGACAGTGCTTATGGCTACACCTTC. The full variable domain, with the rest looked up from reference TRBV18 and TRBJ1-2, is NAGVMQNPRHLVRRRGQEARLRCSPMKGHSHVYWYRQLPEEGLKFMVYLQKENIIDESGMPKERFSAEFPKEGPSILRIQQVVRGDSAAYFCASSSDSAYGYTFGSGTRLTVV.

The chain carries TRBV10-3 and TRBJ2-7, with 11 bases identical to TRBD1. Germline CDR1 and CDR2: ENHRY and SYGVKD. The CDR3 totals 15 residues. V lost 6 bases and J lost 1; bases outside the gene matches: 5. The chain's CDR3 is CAIRAGTGGSYEQYF. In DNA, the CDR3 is TGTGCCATCAGAGCCGGGACAGGGGGTTCCTACGAGCAGTACTTC.

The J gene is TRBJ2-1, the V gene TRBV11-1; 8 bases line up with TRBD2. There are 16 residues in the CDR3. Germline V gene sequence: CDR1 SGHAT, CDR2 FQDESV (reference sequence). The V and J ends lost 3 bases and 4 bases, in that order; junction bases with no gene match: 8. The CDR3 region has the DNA TGTGCCAGCAGCTTCGGAGCGGGGGCCTTATACAATGAGCAGTTCTTC. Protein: CASSFGAGALYNEQFF.

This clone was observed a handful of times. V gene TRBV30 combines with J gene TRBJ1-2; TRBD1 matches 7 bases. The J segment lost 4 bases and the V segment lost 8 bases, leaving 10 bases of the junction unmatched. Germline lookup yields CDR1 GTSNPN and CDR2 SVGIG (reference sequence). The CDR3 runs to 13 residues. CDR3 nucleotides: TGTGCCGCTGAGACAGACAGGGCCTATGGCTACACCTTC. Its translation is CAAETDRAYGYTF.

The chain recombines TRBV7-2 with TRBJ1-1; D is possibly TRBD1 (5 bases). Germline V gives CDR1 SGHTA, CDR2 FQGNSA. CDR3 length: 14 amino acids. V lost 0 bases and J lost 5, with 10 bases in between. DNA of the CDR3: TGTGCCAGCAGCTTAGCAGGGGTAAGAACTGAAGCTTTCTTT. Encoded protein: CASSLAGVRTEAFF.

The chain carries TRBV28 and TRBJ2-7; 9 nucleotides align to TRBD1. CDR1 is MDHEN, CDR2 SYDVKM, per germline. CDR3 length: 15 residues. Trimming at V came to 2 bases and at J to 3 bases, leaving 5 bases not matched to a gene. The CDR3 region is CASSLPGTGYYEQYF. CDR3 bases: TGTGCCAGCAGTTTACCCGGGACAGGGTACTACGAGCAGTACTTC.

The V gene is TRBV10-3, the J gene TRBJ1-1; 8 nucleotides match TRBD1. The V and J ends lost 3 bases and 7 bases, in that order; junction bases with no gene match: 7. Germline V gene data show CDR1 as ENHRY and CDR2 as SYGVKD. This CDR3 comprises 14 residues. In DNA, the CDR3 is TGTGCCATCAGTGACGACAGGGGTTCAGTTGAAGCTTTCTTT. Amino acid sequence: CAISDDRGSVEAFF.

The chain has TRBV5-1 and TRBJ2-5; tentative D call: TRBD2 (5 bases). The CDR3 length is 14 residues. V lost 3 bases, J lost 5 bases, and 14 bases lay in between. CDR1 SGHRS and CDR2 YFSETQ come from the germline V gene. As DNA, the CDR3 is TGCGCCAGCAGCTCCTCCCTTCCGGGGGAGACCCAGTACTTC. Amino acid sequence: CASSSSLPGETQYF.